This passage covers 2 T cell receptor beta chains from one sample sequenced in a study of blood T cells in healthy people across ages. Combining a sample-barcoded 5' primer with a J-beta primer mix, a second PCR ran for roughly 7 to 11 cycles. TCRdb redid the calling of the 5' RACE reads with MiXCR, one entry per CDR3 protein. The sample has 600,000 to 850,000 distinct CDR3 sequences; roughly 43% are singletons. Sequencing used blood. The receptor set was obtained from an older woman in good health.

The chain recombines TRBV27 with TRBJ2-3, with no clear D. This CDR3 has 12 amino acids. Germline CDR1 is MNHEY and CDR2 is SMNVEV (reference sequence). CDR3 sequence (DNA): TGTGTAAGCCGCAGTTTGCTAGATACGCAGTATTTT. This translates into CVSRSLLDTQYF.

The chain has TRBV29-1 and TRBJ1-2; D unclear. The CDR3 has 14 amino acids. Trimming shortened V by 4 bases and J by 4 bases, and 16 bases separated the two germline ends. Germline V gene sequence: CDR1 SQVTM, CDR2 ANQGSEA. This CDR3 is CSVGSTLIGYGYTF. The CDR3 coding sequence is TGCAGCGTTGGATCCACCCTAATCGGCTATGGCTACACCTTC.